The next 9 T cell receptor beta chains were all read from a single sample in a study of Graves' ophthalmopathy and Graves' hyperthyroidism. Amplifying from RNA transcripts, the study obtained TCR beta CDR3 regions. First-round RT-PCR employed HTBI primers, with a second-round multiplex PCR after it. TCRdb itself ran the multiplex PCR reads through MiXCR, one entry per CDR3 protein. Of some 210,000 distinct CDR3 sequences in the sample, just under 30% were seen once. Sequencing was performed on peripheral blood. These receptors originate from a man aged 45-65 years with Graves' ophthalmopathy.

This clonotype was recorded many times. This chain links TRBV7-9 with TRBJ2-2, with D maybe TRBD2 (6 bases). Germline assignment: CDR1 SEHNR and CDR2 FQNEAQ (reference sequence). Trimming pared 5 bases from V and 2 bases from J, leaving 15 bases between. The CDR3 contains 16 residues. CDR3 sequence (DNA): TGTGCCAGCAGCCCGCGGGGTGCGGGAAACACCGGGGAGCTGTTTTTT. The encoded protein is CASSPRGAGNTGELFF.

Ten or more counts support this clonotype. The rearrangement joins TRBV5-1 to TRBJ1-1; 7 bases align to TRBD1. The germline V gene has CDR1 SGHRS and CDR2 YFSETQ. J was trimmed by 2 bases and V by 2 bases; bases with no gene match: 3. The CDR3 sequence is 14 residues long. The CDR3, as DNA: TGCGCCAGCAGCTTTAGGACAGGAAACACTGAAGCTTTCTTT. Translating it yields CASSFRTGNTEAFF. Based on the CDR3 plus reference TRBV5-1 and TRBJ1-1, the full variable domain is KAGVTQTPRYLIKTRGQQVTLSCSPISGHRSVSWYQQTPGQGLQFLFEYFSETQRNKGNFPGRFSGRQFSNSRSEMNVSTLELGDSALYLCASSFRTGNTEAFFGQGTRLTVV.

This clonotype came up many times. This sequence joins TRBV29-1 and TRBJ2-7; no clear D. This CDR3 has 12 amino acids. Germline V gene data show CDR1 as SQVTM and CDR2 as ANQGSEA. V was pared by 4 bases and J by 0 bases, with 7 bases between. The CDR3 DNA sequence: TGCAGCGTTGGGACGCCCTCCTACGAGCAGTACTTC. Translation gives CSVGTPSYEQYF.

This clonotype has a count of ten or more. The chain employs TRBV27 and TRBJ1-2, with TRBD1 matching over 8 bases. The trim removed 2 bases at V and 4 bases at J, leaving 6 bases unmatched. The CDR3 contains 15 residues. The germline CDR1 and CDR2 sequences are MNHEY and SMNVEV (reference sequence). The CDR3 region is CASSLRTGFGYGYTF. In DNA, the CDR3 is TGTGCCAGCAGTTTAAGGACAGGGTTTGGCTATGGCTACACCTTC.

V gene TRBV6-5 combines with J gene TRBJ2-5, with 13 nucleotides matching TRBD2. From germline, CDR1 is MNHEY and CDR2 SVGAGI. The junction had 8 bases not matched to a gene; V was cut back by 2 bases and J by 5 bases. This CDR3 region has 17 residues. The DNA for the CDR3 is TGTGCCAGCAGTTACGGTACTAGCGGGGGGGCCTCGGAGACCCAGTACTTC. Protein product: CASSYGTSGGASETQYF.

The chain combines TRBV7-8 with TRBJ1-2; D not certain. The CDR3 is made up of 13 amino acids. Trimming stripped 2 bases from V and 6 bases from J, with 10 bases between. Germline V CDR1 and CDR2: SGHVS, FQNEAQ. CDR3 region: CASSLRGSNGYTF. DNA for the CDR3: TGTGCCAGCAGCTTACGGGGATCTAATGGCTACACCTTC.

This clonotype occurred many times. The chain combines TRBV19 with TRBJ1-2; a weak D match, TRBD1 (6 bases). The CDR3 is 15 amino acids. Per germline, CDR1 LNHDA and CDR2 SQIVND (reference sequence). The ends were cut back, 6 bases at V and 4 bases at J, with 18 bases in the middle. The DNA for the CDR3 is TGTGCCAGTAGCCCGGACAGCGATATAACCTATGGCTACACCTTC. This encodes CASSPDSDITYGYTF.

This clonotype was counted many times. This sequence joins TRBV2 and TRBJ1-6; D not certain. The CDR3 is 15 residues long. Per the germline V gene, CDR1 is SNHLY and CDR2 is FYNNEI. Trimming shortened V by 2 bases and J by 8 bases, and 13 bases separated the two germline ends. CDR3 region: CASSELEGNHSPLHF. The DNA of the CDR3 is TGTGCCAGCAGTGAACTTGAGGGCAACCATTCACCCCTCCACTTT.

This clonotype was picked up many times. The chain joins TRBV20-1 to TRBJ2-5; 9 bases fit TRBD1. CDR1 is DFQATT, CDR2 SNEGSKA, per germline (reference sequence). V shed 1 base, J shed 4 bases, and the junction held 7 bases outside the gene matches. The CDR3 is 15 amino acids. The CDR3: CSARGTGGGGETQYF. For the CDR3, the DNA is TGCAGTGCTAGAGGTACAGGGGGCGGTGGAGAGACCCAGTACTTC.